This entry is about one T cell receptor (beta chain). CDR1 is SGHAT and CDR2 is FQNNGV in the germline V gene. This CDR3 has 16 amino acids. Trimming shortened V by 5 bases and J by 0 bases, and 11 bases separated the two germline ends. This specimen comes from a study of blood T cell repertoires in COVID-19. Generated by immunoSEQ multiplex PCR, the TCRdb table keeps only in-frame clones and is missing some. Among about 380,000 clones listed, approximately 90% were seen once. The sequenced material came from PBMCs or T cells enriched from blood (not recorded which). The chain uses TRBV11-2 and TRBJ1-6, with D perhaps matching TRBD1 (5 bases). This TCR was sampled from a young woman who had recovered from COVID-19. CDR3 coding DNA: TGTGCCAGCAGCCTCGGGGGGAGCTCCTATAATTCACCCCTCCACTTT. Protein product: CASSLGGSSYNSPLHF.